Below, 27 T cell receptor beta chains from the same sample are listed, as sequenced in a study of T-cell reconstitution after alpha-beta-depleted transplantation in children. Preparation of the TCRbeta library involved a method that used unique molecular identifiers. TCRdb independently ran MiXCR on the PCR reads; one entry per CDR3 protein. Of 450,000 to 500,000 distinct CDR3 sequences listed, around 13% are singletons. This sample comprised PBMCs from the stem cell graft donor, obtained from the stem cell graft. Receptors were obtained from a human donor who donated a stem cell graft to a child with combined immunodeficiency.

In this sample, this clonotype turned up a few times. The chain employs TRBV7-2 and TRBJ1-2; perhaps TRBD1 as D (6 bases). V lost 5 bases to trimming and J lost 2 bases, with 15 bases between them. The germline V gene encodes CDR1 SGHTA and CDR2 FQGNSA. The length of the CDR3 is 15 residues. The CDR3 loop is CASSKSGDYNYGYTF. CDR3 nucleotides: TGTGCCAGCAGCAAATCAGGGGACTACAACTATGGCTACACCTTC.

The chain couples TRBV5-1 to TRBJ2-2, with 14 nucleotides matching TRBD2. Germline CDR1 SGHRS, CDR2 YFSETQ. The V segment lost 5 bases and the J segment 1 base; nucleotides outside the gene matches: 4. This CDR3 has 17 amino acids. This chain's CDR3 is CASSRGLAGENTGELFF. Here the CDR3 DNA reads TGCGCCAGCAGTCGGGGACTAGCGGGAGAGAACACCGGGGAGCTGTTTTTT.

The chain has TRBV11-3 and TRBJ2-5; weak D call: TRBD1 (6 bases). The CDR3 length is 15 residues. Germline V gene lookup returns CDR1 SGHNT and CDR2 YENEEA. The V end was cut by 1 base, the J end by 5 bases, with 14 bases between. CDR3 sequence (DNA): TGTGCCAGCAGCTTAGCAGGGGAAAACTCGGAGACCCAGTACTTC. This encodes CASSLAGENSETQYF.

This clonotype came up many times. The V and J genes are TRBV4-3 and TRBJ2-2; perhaps D is TRBD1 or TRBD2 (5 bases each). Trimming shortened V by 5 bases and J by 1 base, and 14 bases separated the two germline ends. CDR3 length: 16 residues. Germline CDR1 is LGHNA and CDR2 is YSLEER. CDR3 bases: TGCGCCAGCAGCTCGGAGGTTCAGGGGAACACCGGGGAGCTGTTTTTT. Encoded protein: CASSSEVQGNTGELFF.

The gene calls are TRBV20-1 and TRBJ1-1; D unresolved. This CDR3 has 10 amino acids. Germline CDR1 is DFQATT and CDR2 is SNEGSKA (reference sequence). The V gene lost 6 bases and the J gene lost 0 bases, with 2 bases spanning the gap. CDR3 residues: CSAMNTEAFF. The CDR3 DNA reads as TGCAGTGCAATGAACACTGAAGCTTTCTTT.

This clonotype turned up a few times. The chain couples TRBV20-1 to TRBJ1-2; TRBD1 matches 8 bases. V trimming: 2 bases; J trimming: 5 bases; junction bases outside the gene matches: 10. Germline V gene sequence: CDR1 DFQATT, CDR2 SNEGSKA (reference sequence). This CDR3 comprises 15 residues. The CDR3 coding sequence is TGCAGTGCTAGACCGAGGACAGGGAATATGTATGGCTACACCTTC. Protein sequence: CSARPRTGNMYGYTF.

This clonotype was recorded many times. The J gene is TRBJ2-1, the V gene TRBV11-2; TRBD2 matches at 12 bases. With 5 bases clipped from V and 4 bases from J, the junction kept 9 bases outside the gene matches. Germline values: CDR1 SGHAT, CDR2 FQNNGV. The CDR3 loop spans 17 amino acids. CDR3 sequence reads: CASSPTLAGGLYNEQFF. CDR3 DNA sequence: TGTGCCAGCAGCCCAACACTAGCGGGGGGCCTATACAATGAGCAGTTCTTC.

This clonotype was seen at least ten times. This rearrangement joins TRBV20-1 to TRBJ2-7; TRBD1 matches at 9 bases. The germline V gene has CDR1 DFQATT and CDR2 SNEGSKA (reference sequence). The CDR3 covers 13 residues. J gave up 5 bases and V 4 bases, and 6 bases lay outside the gene matches. The CDR3 DNA follows: TGCAGTGCTATGGGACAGGGTGGACACGAGCAGTACTTC. Translated, it gives CSAMGQGGHEQYF.

The chain employs TRBV3-1 and TRBJ2-7; D ambiguous. Germline loops: CDR1 LGHDT, CDR2 YNNKEL (reference sequence). The CDR3 spans 13 residues. V lost 1 base and J 6 bases, leaving 10 bases between the germline ends. CDR3 nucleotide sequence: TGTGCCAGCAGCCAAGGGGAACTCCGCGAGCAGTACTTC. It translates to CASSQGELREQYF.

The rearrangement uses TRBV28 and TRBJ1-1; weak D call: TRBD1 (6 bases). The CDR3 covers 14 residues. V shed 1 base and J shed 4 bases, with 10 bases lying between them. Germline V gene data show CDR1 as MDHEN and CDR2 as SYDVKM. The CDR3 DNA follows: TGTGCCAGCAGTTTATCGGGGGCGCGCACTGAAGCTTTCTTT. Translated, it gives CASSLSGARTEAFF.

The chain couples TRBV19 to TRBJ2-1; D is perhaps TRBD1 (5 bases). Germline CDR1 and CDR2: LNHDA and SQIVND (reference sequence). The CDR3 consists of 13 residues. Trimming left V 3 bases short and J 4 bases short, with 7 bases between. DNA of the CDR3: TGTGCCAGTAGTATTAGGGGTTACAATGAGCAGTTCTTC. It translates to CASSIRGYNEQFF.

J is TRBJ2-7 and V is TRBV7-8; 10 bases fit TRBD2. V shed 5 bases and J 0 bases; nucleotides not matched to a gene: 10. CDR3 length equals 17 residues. Germline CDR1 and CDR2: SGHVS and FQNEAQ. The CDR3 region has the DNA TGTGCCAGCAGCCCTAGACTAGCGGGTGCTAGCTCCTACGAGCAGTACTTC. This gives the protein CASSPRLAGASSYEQYF.

This clonotype was picked up a small number of times. The V and J genes are TRBV6-4 and TRBJ2-3; a weak D match, TRBD1 (5 bases). The CDR3 runs to 15 residues. Germline assignment: CDR1 MRHNA and CDR2 SNTAGT. Deletions cut 3 bases from V and 2 bases from J, with 12 bases between. The CDR3 coding sequence is TGTGCCAGCAGTGAGCAGGGCACCAACACAGATACGCAGTATTTT. Translation gives CASSEQGTNTDTQYF.

This clonotype was detected ten times or more. This rearrangement joins TRBV12-3 or TRBV12-4 to TRBJ1-5; no reliable D call. This CDR3 spans 15 amino acids. Deletions cut 2 bases from V and 2 bases from J, with 10 bases between. The CDR3 here is CASSLKGLGNQPQHF. In DNA form, the CDR3 reads TGTGCCAGCAGTTTAAAGGGTTTGGGCAATCAGCCCCAGCATTTT.

This clonotype was seen a handful of times. This chain uses TRBV11-2 with TRBJ2-3; 12 bases line up with TRBD2. Germline CDR1 is SGHAT and CDR2 is FQNNGV. J was trimmed by 9 bases and V by 2 bases; bases with no gene match: 24. This CDR3 has 21 residues. CDR3 amino acids: CASSLPGTGETSGRLPHTQYF. CDR3 nucleotide sequence: TGTGCCAGCAGCTTACCCGGGACAGGCGAAACTAGCGGGAGGCTCCCGCACACGCAGTATTTT.

To note about this clonotype: Sequence at one end of the junction differs from germline and may be a read error. The gene calls are TRBV7-7 and TRBJ2-5, with 7 bases lining up with TRBD2. Germline V gene sequence: CDR1 SSHAT, CDR2 FNYEAQ (reference sequence). The CDR3 is made up of 18 amino acids. The CDR3 DNA reads as TGTGCTAGCAGCTTAGGCTCACTAGCGCTTCCCTCCCAAGAGACCCAGTACTTC. Translation: CASSLGSLALPSQETQYF.

This clonotype was recorded many times. The chain joins TRBV4-3 to TRBJ1-2; TRBD1 agrees at 7 bases. V lost 4 bases and J lost 2; bases outside the gene matches: 10. There are 16 residues in the CDR3. Germline assignment: CDR1 LGHNA and CDR2 YSLEER. Here the CDR3 reads CASSLGQPPLNYGYTF. The DNA of the CDR3 is TGCGCCAGCAGCCTGGGACAGCCTCCCCTAAACTATGGCTACACCTTC.

At least ten counts were recorded for this clonotype. V gene TRBV10-3 combines with J gene TRBJ2-3; 7 bases align to TRBD2. Trimming at V came to 3 bases and at J to 0 bases, leaving 15 bases not matched to a gene. The CDR3 totals 19 residues. CDR1 and CDR2 (germline): ENHRY, SYGVKD. The CDR3 here is CAISDLLALTSTSTDTQYF. Written as DNA, the CDR3 is TGTGCCATCAGTGATCTCCTTGCCCTGACTAGCACTAGCACAGATACGCAGTATTTT.

This clonotype showed up many times. The J gene is TRBJ2-7, the V gene TRBV15, with D unclear. CDR3 length: 14 amino acids. The ends were cut back, 1 base at V and 6 bases at J, with 13 bases in the middle. In germline, CDR1 is LNHNV, CDR2 YYDKDF (reference sequence). The chain's CDR3 is CATSRVALEVEQYF. The CDR3 nucleotides are TGTGCCACCAGCAGAGTTGCATTAGAGGTCGAGCAGTACTTC.

This clonotype was counted ten times or more. This rearrangement joins TRBV10-3 to TRBJ2-7, with 12 positions matching TRBD2. Germline V gene sequence: CDR1 ENHRY, CDR2 SYGVKD. V lost 7 bases to trimming and J lost 5 bases; unmatched junction nucleotides: 6. This CDR3 region has 14 residues. The CDR3 DNA reads TGTGCCATCACCCCGACTAGCGGGAGCCACGAGCAGTACTTC. As protein: CAITPTSGSHEQYF.

The genes are TRBV7-8 and TRBJ2-5; 10 bases are a match to TRBD2. Trimming at V came to 5 bases and at J to 2 bases, leaving 8 bases not matched to a gene. The germline V gene encodes CDR1 SGHVS and CDR2 FQNEAQ. The CDR3 runs to 16 residues. The CDR3 DNA sequence: TGTGCCAGCAGCCCTCTGGTAGCGGGGGGTCAAGAGACCCAGTACTTC. It codes for CASSPLVAGGQETQYF.

The chain carries TRBV30 and TRBJ2-3, with TRBD2 matching over 16 bases. The germline V gene encodes CDR1 GTSNPN and CDR2 SVGIG (reference sequence). With V trimmed by 4 bases and J by 10 bases, 17 bases remained unmatched. This CDR3 contains 18 residues. CDR3 DNA sequence: TGTGCCTGGATCTCCGGGACTAGCGGGGGGGCCTTTTTTGTGGCGCAGTATTTT. It yields the protein CAWISGTSGGAFFVAQYF.

The chain joins TRBV7-8 to TRBJ2-1; 7 bases line up with TRBD2. Trimming removed 5 bases from V and 5 bases from J; junction bases left unmatched: 12. This CDR3 has 16 residues. Germline V gene sequence: CDR1 SGHVS, CDR2 FQNEAQ. The chain's CDR3 is CASSPRRLADNNEQFF. For the CDR3, the DNA is TGTGCCAGCAGCCCACGGCGCCTAGCGGACAACAATGAGCAGTTCTTC.

This clonotype appeared many times. The V gene is TRBV7-8, the J gene TRBJ2-1, with D perhaps TRBD2 (6 bases). The germline V gene has CDR1 SGHVS and CDR2 FQNEAQ. The CDR3 runs 16 residues. V was clipped by 1 base and J by 5 bases, with 15 bases between them. CDR3 loop: CASSLGLGGINNEQFF. DNA for the CDR3: TGTGCCAGCAGCTTAGGGTTGGGGGGAATTAACAATGAGCAGTTCTTC.

With regard to this clonotype: Sequence at one end of the junction differs from germline and may be a read error. V is TRBV2 and J is TRBJ2-5; tentatively, D is TRBD2 (5 bases). The V gene's germline CDR1 is SNHLY and CDR2 FYNNEI. The CDR3 length is 15 residues. The CDR3 region is CARSEFGLGKETQYF. The CDR3 DNA is TGTGCCAGAAGTGAATTTGGACTGGGTAAAGAGACCCAGTACTTC.

In its sample, this clonotype was seen a few times. The chain is built from TRBV25-1 and TRBJ1-4; D is uncertain. CDR1 is MGHDK and CDR2 is SYGVNS in the germline V gene. The CDR3 sequence is 14 residues long. The V end was cut by 3 bases, the J end by 2 bases, with 7 bases between. The chain's CDR3 is CASSDGETNEKLFF. In DNA form, the CDR3 reads TGTGCCAGCAGTGATGGGGAGACTAATGAAAAACTGTTTTTT.

This chain joins TRBV7-2 and TRBJ2-1; no definite D call. This CDR3 region has 13 residues. Per germline, CDR1 SGHTA and CDR2 FQGNSA. V lost 2 bases and J 5 bases, leaving 7 bases between the germline ends. CDR3 residues: CASSLPGNNEQFF. Written as DNA, the CDR3 is TGTGCCAGCAGCTTACCTGGAAACAATGAGCAGTTCTTC.